The 9 T cell receptor beta chains listed next were all sequenced from one sample in a study of T-cell memory formation after mild COVID-19. Each CDR3 protein is one row after TCRdb ran MiXCR on the 5' RACE reads. The repertoire holds about 350,000 distinct CDR3 sequences, with around 28% as singletons. Sequenced: PBMCs or a T cell subset sorted from them (not recorded which). Receptors originate from an adult woman who had mild COVID-19 (a few samples of this study predate the infection). Cell type and time point are not known.

This clonotype has a handful of counts. This chain links TRBV7-9 with TRBJ1-1; D remains unclear. The CDR3 loop spans 14 amino acids. V lost 1 base, J lost 2 bases, and 8 bases lay in between. CDR1 and CDR2 from the germline V gene are SEHNR and FQNEAQ (reference sequence). The CDR3 bases are TGTGCCAGCAGCTTAGTATCCAGTAACACTGAAGCTTTCTTT. Translating it yields CASSLVSSNTEAFF.

This clonotype was picked up a small number of times. J is TRBJ2-1 and V is TRBV20-1; unclear D gene. Between the trimmed V and J ends, which lost 0 bases and 5 bases, there was a span of 5 bases. Germline-derived CDR1 and CDR2 are DFQATT and SNEGSKA (reference sequence). This CDR3 has 12 amino acids. The CDR3 DNA reads TGCAGTGCTAGAGATCGCCACAATGAGCAGTTCTTC. Translating it yields CSARDRHNEQFF.

This clonotype turned up a few times. An end of the junction differs from the germline gene, which may be a read error. The chain links TRBV7-3 to TRBJ2-7; unclear D gene. Germline assignment: CDR1 SGHTA and CDR2 FQGTGA. The CDR3 covers 15 residues. CDR3 DNA: TGTGCCAGCAGATTAACATCGGACCCAGCCTACGAGCAGTACTTC. This codes for CASRLTSDPAYEQYF. Drawing the rest from reference TRBV7-3 and TRBJ2-7, the complete variable domain is GAGVSQTPSNKVTEKGKYVELRCDPISGHTALYWYRQSLGQGPEFLIYFQGTGAADDSGLPNDRFFAVRPEGSVSTLKIQRTERGDSAVYLCASRLTSDPAYEQYFGPGTRLTVT.

The chain uses TRBV6-2 or TRBV6-3 and TRBJ1-5, with 9 nucleotides matching TRBD1. The junction had 3 bases not matched to a gene; V was cut back by 5 bases and J by 7 bases. Per the germline V gene, CDR1 is MNHEY and CDR2 is SVGEGT. The CDR3 covers 13 residues. This CDR3 is CASSEQGAQPQHF. In DNA, the CDR3 is TGTGCCAGCAGTGAACAGGGGGCACAGCCCCAGCATTTT.

The rearrangement joins TRBV7-2 to TRBJ2-7; 12 bases fit TRBD2. V shed 1 base and J 6 bases; nucleotides not matched to a gene: 7. The CDR3 contains 16 residues. Per germline, CDR1 SGHTA and CDR2 FQGNSA. CDR3 sequence: CASSLVGLAGGPEQYF. CDR3 DNA sequence: TGTGCCAGCAGCTTAGTCGGGCTAGCGGGAGGGCCCGAGCAGTACTTC.

V gene TRBV5-1 combines with J gene TRBJ2-1, with TRBD1 identical over 7 bases. V was clipped by 5 bases and J by 4 bases; unmatched bases: 6. The CDR3 sequence is 14 residues long. Germline V gives CDR1 SGHRS, CDR2 YFSETQ. This chain's CDR3 is CASSFGQEYNEQFF. The CDR3 DNA reads as TGCGCCAGCAGTTTTGGACAGGAGTACAATGAGCAGTTCTTC.

The genes are TRBV2 and TRBJ2-7, with TRBD1 matching 10 bases. CDR1 and CDR2 (germline): SNHLY, FYNNEI. V was pared by 7 bases and J by 6 bases, with 6 bases of the junction left unmatched. This CDR3 contains 13 residues. The CDR3 region has the DNA TGTGCCAGCAACAGGACAGGGGGGAGCGAGCAGTACTTC. This translates into CASNRTGGSEQYF.

This clonotype was recorded a few times. J is TRBJ2-4 and V is TRBV18, with D maybe TRBD2 (5 bases). The ends were cut back, 3 bases at V and 7 bases at J, with 16 bases in the middle. The CDR3 has 15 amino acids. Germline V gene data show CDR1 as KGHSH and CDR2 as LQKENI. The CDR3 reads CASSPLGDLANIQYF. The CDR3, as DNA: TGTGCCAGCTCACCCCTCGGGGATTTGGCGAACATTCAGTACTTC. Supplemented by reference TRBV18 and TRBJ2-4, the full variable domain reads NAGVMQNPRHLVRRRGQEARLRCSPMKGHSHVYWYRQLPEEGLKFMVYLQKENIIDESGMPKERFSAEFPKEGPSILRIQQVVRGDSAAYFCASSPLGDLANIQYFGAGTRLSVL.

The chain couples TRBV20-1 to TRBJ1-5; tentative D call: TRBD1 (5 bases). Per germline, CDR1 DFQATT and CDR2 SNEGSKA (reference sequence). The CDR3 sequence is 13 residues long. V lost 0 bases and J 4 bases, leaving 7 bases between the germline ends. The CDR3 spells CSAREGGNQPQHF. For the CDR3, the DNA is TGCAGTGCTAGAGAGGGGGGGAATCAGCCCCAGCATTTT.